One T cell receptor (beta chain) is described in this entry. Its specificity is not known. Trimming stripped 8 bases from V and 4 bases from J, with 12 bases between. CDR3 length equals 13 residues. From germline, CDR1 is LNHNV and CDR2 YYDKDF (reference sequence). Per-sample assaying covered 95,000 to 100,000 TCR templates. Some clones are missing from TCRdb's copy, which holds only in-frame ones; the method was immunoSEQ multiplex PCR. The sample contains more than 90,000 clones, around 90% of which appear only once. The data originate from a study of siplizumab effects on memory and regulatory T cells. General study results and limits: Memory T cells appeared less diverse than naive cells, which seemed to contribute substantially to alloresponse. Siplizumab gave mappable alloreactive CD4+ clones an average Treg-derived fraction of under 70%, against around 27% in controls. Mapping to unstimulated subsets was achieved for only a minor fraction of alloreactive clones.

The sequenced material came from non-Treg CD4+ T cells sorted from blood. This TCR was sampled from a human donor in good health. The V call is TRBV15, the J call TRBJ2-1; TRBD2 might be the D (6 bases). The CDR3 region is CATRGSGYNEQFF. CDR3 DNA sequence: TGTGCCACCCGGGGTAGCGGATACAATGAGCAGTTCTTC.